This passage covers 29 T cell receptor beta chains from one sample sequenced in a study of kidney transplant recipient with SARS-CoV-2 infection (dated by TCRdb to about 2021). The sample was run on an Illumina MiSeq. The public reads were quality trimmed at Q25 with fastp and then assembled into clones with MiXCR by TCRdb, keeping productive beta chains. Each record represents a unique CDR3 protein, reported with the most common genes and DNA among its rows. The sample data list approximately 250,000 distinct CDR3 sequences, and about 28% of these were observed just once. The ten largest clones take up 6% to 8.5% of the sample. The sample's time point label, decoded: pre-pandemic baseline sample and day 111 after first positive SARS-CoV-2 test. The sequencing used a blood sample, collected at baseline and on roughly day 110 from a kidney transplant recipient. Source of these receptors: a male patient between 25 and 39 years old who had COVID-19 and was a kidney transplant recipient. After a transplant, not all T cells may be the patient's own; some may come from the graft donor.

The sample holds many counts of this clonotype. The chain combines TRBV24-1 with TRBJ1-2, with D hard to call. There are 17 residues in the CDR3. Germline CDR1 is KGHDR and CDR2 is SFDVKD. The V and J ends lost 6 bases and 4 bases respectively, with 23 bases between them. In nucleotides, the CDR3 is TGTGCCACCAGTTTTCGAGTTAGTACCAGAAAGACCTATGGCTACACCTTC. Amino acids: CATSFRVSTRKTYGYTF.

This clonotype was observed at least ten times. The J gene is TRBJ2-5, the V gene TRBV11-2; the D is unclear. The CDR3 totals 14 residues. The V gene lost 0 bases and the J gene lost 7 bases, with 12 bases spanning the gap. The germline gives CDR1 SGHAT, CDR2 FQNNGV. CDR3 DNA: TGTGCCAGCAGCTTAGAGACGTCGCTCTTGACCCAGTACTTC. Translating gives CASSLETSLLTQYF. Full variable domain (rest looked up from reference TRBV11-2 and TRBJ2-5): EAGVAQSPRYKIIEKRQSVAFWCNPISGHATLYWYQQILGQGPKLLIQFQNNGVVDDSQLPKDRFSAERLKGVDSTLKIQPAKLEDSAVYLCASSLETSLLTQYFGPGTRLLVL.

In this sample, this clonotype turned up many times. The CDR3: CASSTQPGPEQYF. The DNA of the CDR3 is TGTGCCAGTAGTACCCAACCGGGGCCCGAGCAGTACTTC. This chain links TRBV19 with TRBJ2-7; D is tentatively TRBD1 or TRBD2 (5 bases each). The V gene lost 4 bases and the J gene lost 6 bases, with 13 bases spanning the gap. The germline V gene has CDR1 LNHDA and CDR2 SQIVND (reference sequence). CDR3 length equals 13 residues.

As for this clonotype: Just one base apart from a much larger clone, this may be a read error. The chain has TRBV3-1 and TRBJ2-5; unclear D gene. V dropped 5 bases and J dropped 5 bases, with 24 bases sitting between them. This CDR3 has 17 amino acids. From germline, CDR1 is LGHDT and CDR2 YNNKEL (reference sequence). The CDR3 protein is CASSCGSTISFSETQYF. CDR3 in DNA: TGTGCCAGCAGCTGCGGCTCTACCATTTCTTTCTCTGAGACCCAGTACTTC.

This clonotype was counted between two and nine times. One base away lies a much larger clone, so this may be a sequencing read error. The gene calls are TRBV3-1 and TRBJ2-5; D unclear. The CDR3 consists of 17 residues. Germline V gene lookup returns CDR1 LGHDT and CDR2 YNNKEL (reference sequence). The CDR3 region has the DNA TGTGCCGGCAGCAGCCTGGGTCCCATTTCTTTCTCTGAGACCCAGTACTTC. Translated, it gives CAGSSLGPISFSETQYF.

Ten or more counts support this clonotype. This sequence joins TRBV5-5 and TRBJ1-2; D remains ambiguous. The germline V gene has CDR1 SGHKS and CDR2 YYEKEE (reference sequence). Trimming pared 6 bases from V and 4 bases from J, leaving 22 bases between. CDR3 length: 16 amino acids. CDR3 sequence reads: CASIRIVSRKTYGYTF. The CDR3 DNA follows: TGTGCCAGCATCAGGATTGTCTCGCGAAAGACCTATGGCTACACCTTC.

This clonotype was seen more than once but under ten times. The chain carries TRBV2 and TRBJ2-3, with D perhaps TRBD1 (6 bases). Germline values: CDR1 SNHLY, CDR2 FYNNEI. V shed 5 bases and J shed 2 bases, with 11 bases lying between them. There are 14 residues in the CDR3. The CDR3 DNA reads TGTGCCAGCAGTCCTCACAGGGCCACAGATACGCAGTATTTT. This gives the protein CASSPHRATDTQYF.

This clonotype was detected ten times or more. The rearrangement uses TRBV4-3 and TRBJ2-7, with a possible D match to TRBD1 (6 bases). Trimming shortened V by 4 bases and J by 0 bases, and 13 bases separated the two germline ends. From germline, CDR1 is LGHNA and CDR2 YSLEER. The CDR3 spans 15 residues. The CDR3 reads CASSPGDGYSYEQYF. CDR3 in DNA: TGCGCCAGCAGCCCAGGGGACGGTTACTCCTACGAGCAGTACTTC.

This clonotype was counted ten times or more. The J gene is TRBJ2-5, the V gene TRBV3-1, with D uncertain. V was cut by 5 bases and J by 5 bases, with 24 bases left in between. CDR3 length: 17 amino acids. Per the germline V gene, CDR1 is LGHDT and CDR2 is YNNKEL (reference sequence). The CDR3 reads CASSMATPISFSETQYF. CDR3 nucleotide sequence: TGTGCCAGCAGCATGGCAACTCCCATTTCTTTCTCTGAGACCCAGTACTTC.

The rearrangement links TRBV20-1 to TRBJ2-5; 7 nucleotides line up with TRBD2. Germline V gene sequence: CDR1 DFQATT, CDR2 SNEGSKA (reference sequence). The CDR3 has 13 amino acids. The ends lost 4 bases at V and 6 bases at J; junction bases unmatched: 8. CDR3 in amino acids: CSATFRGGKTQYF. The CDR3 DNA reads TGCAGTGCTACCTTTCGCGGGGGTAAGACCCAGTACTTC.

This clonotype was observed many times. CDR3 sequence reads: CASILSVGLANTGELFF. DNA of the CDR3: TGTGCCAGCATTTTGTCAGTCGGACTTGCGAACACCGGGGAGCTGTTTTTT. This sequence joins TRBV6-5 and TRBJ2-2, with D tentatively TRBD2 (5 bases). Germline V CDR1 and CDR2: MNHEY, SVGAGI. This CDR3 spans 17 amino acids. Between the trimmed V and J ends, which lost 7 bases and 0 bases, there was a span of 18 bases.

This clonotype was detected ten times or more. The chain recombines TRBV4-1 with TRBJ2-7; perhaps TRBD2 as D (6 bases). Germline V gives CDR1 MGHRA, CDR2 YSYEKL. The V end was cut by 3 bases, the J end by 2 bases, with 11 bases between. CDR3 size: 14 residues. CDR3 amino acids: CASSQRPGAYEQYF. Here the CDR3 DNA reads TGCGCCAGCAGCCAGCGCCCGGGGGCCTACGAGCAGTACTTC.

This clonotype has ten or more counts. The rearrangement links TRBV24-1 to TRBJ1-2, with unresolved D. The CDR3 runs 17 residues. Trimming pared 6 bases from V and 4 bases from J, leaving 23 bases between. CDR1 and CDR2 from the germline V gene are KGHDR and SFDVKD. The CDR3 nucleotides are TGTGCCACCAGTAGTCGGAGTAGTACCAGAAAGACCTATGGCTACACCTTC. Translating gives CATSSRSSTRKTYGYTF.

This clonotype came up a few times. This sequence joins TRBV14 and TRBJ2-1, with TRBD1 identical over 7 bases. With 3 bases clipped from V and 7 bases from J, the junction kept 3 bases outside the gene matches. Per germline, CDR1 SGHDN and CDR2 FVKESK. The CDR3 extends over 13 amino acids. The CDR3 spells CASSHRQGNEQFF. For the CDR3, the DNA is TGTGCCAGCAGCCACCGACAGGGTAATGAGCAGTTCTTC.

This clonotype showed up many times. The chain uses TRBV16 and TRBJ2-7, with D unresolved. Germline CDR1 and CDR2: KGHSY and FQNENV. There are 14 residues in the CDR3. V dropped 5 bases and J dropped 3 bases, with 14 bases sitting between them. DNA for the CDR3: TGTGCCAGCAGCGATTACCGAAGCATCTACGAGCAGTACTTC. It specifies CASSDYRSIYEQYF. The full variable domain, completed using reference TRBV16 and TRBJ2-7, is GEEVAQTPKHLVRGEGQKAKLYCAPIKGHSYVFWYQQVLKNEFKFLISFQNENVFDETGMPKERFSAKCLPNSPCSLEIQATKLEDSAVYFCASSDYRSIYEQYFGPGTRLTVT.

This clonotype has a count of ten or more. V gene TRBV27 combines with J gene TRBJ1-1; perhaps TRBD1 as D (5 bases). Germline V lookup: CDR1 MNHEY, CDR2 SMNVEV (reference sequence). This CDR3 spans 15 amino acids. V was pared by 5 bases and J by 1 base, with 14 bases between. The CDR3 DNA is TGTGCCAGCAGTCAATGGGGGATAGGGAACACTGAAGCTTTCTTT. Encoded protein: CASSQWGIGNTEAFF.

A word on this clonotype: This may be a read error, as it is one base from a much larger clone. This chain uses TRBV7-3 with TRBJ2-4; 11 positions agree with TRBD2. Gene TRBJ2-1 matches the end of the DNA better, so the J call may be wrong. The CDR3 runs 15 residues. CDR1 and CDR2 (germline): SGHTA, FQGTGA. CDR3 nucleotides: TGTGCCAGCAGCTTGAAACTAGCGGGAGCCGAAGAGCAGTTCTTC. It yields the protein CASSLKLAGAEEQFF.

On this clonotype itself: This could be a read error, since a much larger clone is one nucleotide away. V and J are TRBV5-1 and TRBJ1-6; a weak D match, TRBD1 (5 bases). This CDR3 comprises 14 residues. The V and J ends lost 1 base and 8 bases respectively, with 10 bases between them. Germline-derived CDR1 and CDR2 are SGHRS and YFSETQ. The CDR3 spells CASSLPVGDSPLHF. As DNA, the CDR3 is TGCGCCAGCAGCTTGCCAGTGGGGGATTCACCCCTCCACTTT. The variable domain in full, with the rest retrieved from reference TRBV5-1 and TRBJ1-6, is KAGVTQTPRYLIKTRGQQVTLSCSPISGHRSVSWYQQTPGQGLQFLFEYFSETQRNKGNFPGRFSGRQFSNSRSEMNVSTLELGDSALYLCASSLPVGDSPLHFGNGTRLTVT.

In this sample, this clonotype turned up many times. The chain employs TRBV3-1 and TRBJ2-5; D ambiguous. Looked up from germline, CDR1 is LGHDT and CDR2 is YNNKEL (reference sequence). The V end was cut by 4 bases, the J end by 5 bases, with 23 bases between. The CDR3 extends over 17 amino acids. For the CDR3, the DNA is TGTGCCAGCAGCCGTGCTGTTCCCATTTCTTTCTCTGAGACCCAGTACTTC. Protein product: CASSRAVPISFSETQYF.

Notes on this clonotype: A much larger clonotype is one base distant, so this may be a read error. The chain employs TRBV10-1 and TRBJ1-2; D not certain. Germline V CDR1 and CDR2: WNHNN, SYGVQD (reference sequence). Between the trimmed V and J ends, which lost 5 bases and 4 bases, there was a span of 23 bases. The CDR3 is 17 residues long. CDR3 sequence: CASSPVGRSRKAYGYTF. CDR3 DNA: TGCGCCAGCAGTCCCGTTGGAAGATCGCGAAAGGCCTATGGCTACACCTTC.

This clonotype has only a few counts. The chain has TRBV5-4 and TRBJ2-1; weak D call: TRBD1 (6 bases). Trimming cost V 2 bases and J 0 bases, with 9 bases left between them. The germline V gene has CDR1 SGHNT and CDR2 YYREEE (reference sequence). The CDR3 covers 15 residues. Here the CDR3 reads CASSFGQSSYNEQFF. CDR3 coding DNA: TGTGCCAGCAGCTTTGGACAGTCCTCCTACAATGAGCAGTTCTTC.

Worth noting for this clonotype: The germline gene is not matched at one end of the junction; a read error may be the cause. The chain is built from TRBV11-3 and TRBJ2-1; 9 bases are shared with TRBD1. This CDR3 is 14 amino acids long. Per germline, CDR1 SGHNT and CDR2 YENEEA. The CDR3 bases are TGTGCCAGCGGCTTAAGGGACAGGGCCAATGAGCAGTTCTTC. This translates into CASGLRDRANEQFF.

The table lists this clonotype with many counts. CDR3 nucleotides: TGTGCCAGCAGTCCGCAGGGGGCCGGTGGCACCGGGGAGCTGTTTTTT. Residues: CASSPQGAGGTGELFF. The rearrangement joins TRBV27 to TRBJ2-2; TRBD1 aligns across 8 bases. The V segment lost 5 bases and the J segment 4 bases; nucleotides outside the gene matches: 9. Germline V gives CDR1 MNHEY, CDR2 SMNVEV (reference sequence). The CDR3 totals 16 residues.

The sample holds many counts of this clonotype. The rearrangement uses TRBV19 and TRBJ1-2, with unresolved D. Trimming pared 5 bases from V and 4 bases from J, leaving 23 bases between. The CDR3 has 17 amino acids. Germline CDR1 reads LNHDA; CDR2 reads SQIVND (reference sequence). The CDR3 spells CASSFRLTNRKTYGYTF. CDR3 in DNA: TGTGCCAGTAGTTTCCGGTTGACAAATCGAAAGACCTATGGCTACACCTTC.

In this sample, this clonotype turned up many times. This chain connects TRBV11-1 to TRBJ2-7; a possible D gene is TRBD1 (5 bases). CDR1 SGHAT and CDR2 FQDESV come from the germline V gene (reference sequence). There are 13 residues in the CDR3. V was trimmed by 2 bases and J by 5 bases, leaving 10 bases between them. The CDR3 protein is CASSLRAGNEQYV. CDR3 sequence (DNA): TGTGCCAGCAGCTTACGGGCAGGGAACGAGCAGTACGTC.

V is TRBV6-5 and J is TRBJ2-1, with D possibly matching TRBD2 (5 bases). Germline CDR1 is MNHEY and CDR2 is SVGAGI. The CDR3 contains 13 residues. Trimming removed 4 bases at V and 10 bases at J, with 14 bases between. The CDR3, as DNA: TGTGCCAGCAGTTCACGGGGTAGGGAGGAGCAGTTCTTC. Its translation: CASSSRGREEQFF.

Points on this clonotype: Possible read error: a much larger clone is one base away. The genes are TRBV29-1 and TRBJ2-2; 7 bases agree with TRBD1. CDR1 and CDR2 from the germline V gene are SQVTM and ANQGSEA. V lost 4 bases and J lost 1; bases outside the gene matches: 3. This CDR3 comprises 14 residues. CDR3 loop: CSVGGGQNTGELFF. CDR3 coding DNA: TGCAGCGTTGGAGGGGGCCAGAACACCGGGGAGCTGTTTTTT.

The sample holds many counts of this clonotype. The J gene is TRBJ2-3, the V gene TRBV15; D ambiguous. CDR3 size: 14 residues. CDR1 is LNHNV and CDR2 is YYDKDF in the germline V gene (reference sequence). The V and J ends lost 0 bases and 3 bases respectively, with 7 bases between them. The chain's CDR3 is CATSRDVVTDTQYF. The DNA of the CDR3 is TGTGCCACCAGCAGAGATGTGGTTACAGATACGCAGTATTTT.

This clonotype was counted at least ten times. This rearrangement joins TRBV3-1 to TRBJ1-2; D is uncertain. V was clipped by 3 bases and J by 4 bases, with 21 bases between them. CDR3 length: 17 residues. CDR1 and CDR2 from the germline V gene are LGHDT and YNNKEL (reference sequence). The CDR3 protein is CASSQYHTLRKTYGYTF. The CDR3 nucleotides read TGTGCCAGCAGCCAGTACCACACCCTTCGAAAGACCTATGGCTACACCTTC.